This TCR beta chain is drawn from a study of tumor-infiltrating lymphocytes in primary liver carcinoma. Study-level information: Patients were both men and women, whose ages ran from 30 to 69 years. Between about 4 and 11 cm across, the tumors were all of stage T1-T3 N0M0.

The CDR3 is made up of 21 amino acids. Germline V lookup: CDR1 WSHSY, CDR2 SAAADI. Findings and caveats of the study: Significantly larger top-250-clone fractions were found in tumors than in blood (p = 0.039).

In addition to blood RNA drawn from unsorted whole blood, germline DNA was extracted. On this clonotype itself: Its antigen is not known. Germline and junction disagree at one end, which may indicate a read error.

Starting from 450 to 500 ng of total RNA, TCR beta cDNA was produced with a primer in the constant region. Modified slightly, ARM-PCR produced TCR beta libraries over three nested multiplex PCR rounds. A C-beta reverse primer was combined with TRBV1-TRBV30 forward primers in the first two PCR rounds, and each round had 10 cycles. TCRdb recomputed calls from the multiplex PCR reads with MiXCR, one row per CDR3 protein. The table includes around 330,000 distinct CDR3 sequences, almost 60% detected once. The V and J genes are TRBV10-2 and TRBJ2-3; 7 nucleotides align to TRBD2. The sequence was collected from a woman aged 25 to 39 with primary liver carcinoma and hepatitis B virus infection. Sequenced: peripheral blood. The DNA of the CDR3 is TGCGCCAGCAGGCGGGGCAGGCTGGCGGGAGATCGGAGTTCTAGCACAGATGCGCAGTATTTT. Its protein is CASRRGRLAGDRSSSTDAQYF.